This T cell receptor (beta chain) is drawn from a study of T-cell reconstitution after alpha-beta-depleted transplantation in children. TCRbeta library construction was performed incorporating unique molecular identifiers. TCRdb itself ran the PCR reads through MiXCR, one entry per CDR3 protein. Among 90,000 to 100,000 distinct CDR3 sequences listed, less than 25% were seen once. Germline V gene data show CDR1 as LNHNV and CDR2 as YYDKDF (reference sequence). Trimming pared 0 bases from V and 5 bases from J, leaving 12 bases between. CDR3 length: 15 residues. The sample holds a few counts of this clonotype.

Sequencing used PBMCs, obtained before TCRalphabeta/CD19-depleted stem cell transplant. The clonotype was recovered from a boy aged 2 to 10 with acute lymphoblastic leukemia, due to receive a stem cell transplant. The chain joins TRBV15 to TRBJ2-3; D is ambiguous. CDR3 protein: CATSRDPTSGDTQYF. CDR3 coding DNA: TGTGCCACCAGCAGAGACCCAACGTCGGGAGATACGCAGTATTTT.